Reported below is one TCR beta chain. As yet, its antigen is unknown. This record belongs to a study of Ad26.COV2.S vaccination and SARS-CoV-2 variants. The study, taken as a whole, reports: Participants in the vaccine arm had higher spike-specific TCR breadth; placebo recipients had lower.

Treatment in this sample: about 20 received Ad26.COV2.S at low or high dose, single or two shots; 5 received placebo; per-sample allocation not given. Sampling took place 63 days after the first vaccine or placebo injection. An Ad26 vector was used to express Wuhan-strain SARS-CoV-2 spike as the vaccine. Profiled with immunoSEQ multiplex PCR; TCRdb holds only in-frame clones, not every one. The sample consists of over 400,000 clones, about 90% of them appearing once. Sample: peripheral blood, taken in a trial of Ad26.COV2.S vaccine versus placebo. The receptor was isolated from a person between 18 and 65 years old who received the Ad26.COV2.S COVID-19 vaccine or a placebo.

In nucleotides, the CDR3 is TGTGCCAGCAGTTTAAAGGCAGGGTTTTTCCACGAGCAGTACTTC. This encodes CASSLKAGFFHEQYF. The rearrangement joins TRBV27 to TRBJ2-7, with D maybe TRBD1 (5 bases). Looked up from germline, CDR1 is MNHEY and CDR2 is SMNVEV (reference sequence). This CDR3 has 15 amino acids. V was trimmed by 2 bases and J by 5 bases, leaving 16 bases between them.